This T cell receptor beta chain comes out of a study of cytomegalovirus exposure and HLA in healthy donors. At the level of the study: Roughly 77 million unique TCRs from HLA-typed donors made up an early data release. About 79% of 398 genotyped donors fell in the Caucasian-associated ancestry cluster.

Study-level points and caveats: A later analysis linked a missense variant in DCLRE1C to the trimming of TCR beta V and J genes.

Trimming took off 4 bases at V and 0 bases at J, with 18 bases between the two ends. CDR3 length: 17 amino acids. Per germline, CDR1 SGHDN and CDR2 FVKESK. As concerns this clone: The antigen is unknown.

PCR was performed using 60 Vbeta and 13 Jbeta primers. Generated by immunoSEQ multiplex PCR, the TCRdb table keeps only in-frame clones and is missing some. This sample's table reports approximately 68,000 clones. This sequence originates from a female donor in good health and CMV-seropositive. V usage is TRBV14 and J usage is TRBJ1-1, with a weak D call TRBD1 (6 bases). Sequencing was performed on PBMCs. The CDR3 is CASSLLGGGRMNTEAFF. CDR3 in DNA: TGTGCCAGCAGCCTCTTAGGGGGGGGGCGGATGAACACTGAAGCTTTCTTT.